This T cell receptor beta chain was documented in a study of blood T cell repertoires in COVID-19 (dated by TCRdb to between 2020 and 2021). For context, the study as a whole: The collaborator samples originated in the United States, Italy and Spain and spanned the acute and convalescent phases of COVID-19. The material from the prospective study consisted of cDNA or gDNA derived from T cells, B-cell-depleted T cells, or PBMCs. Subjects who had been exposed to COVID-19, were actively infected with it, or had recovered from it provided the deeply sampled blood TCRbeta repertoires that made up the dataset. The repertoires were released in a freely available public database meant as a resource for research on the immune response to SARS-CoV-2. Samples came from the ongoing ImmuneRACE study (first 160 participants) plus 1,254 subjects from 6 global collaborators. A de-identified subject ID, COVID-19 status, age in years and sex were almost always included in the sample metadata. Where HLA class I and class II types were available, the types were taken from metadata supplied by the sample provider, not from assay-based typing.

TCRbeta CDR3 regions were amplified from genomic DNA by means of the immunoSEQ Assay, a bias-controlled multiplex PCR. The authors processed their data as follows. Within the assay, amplification of reference gene primers was used to estimate how many nucleated cells each sample contained. Sequence reads were collapsed and filtered to measure the absolute abundance of every unique TCRbeta CDR3 rearrangement. For each sample, productive Simpson clonality was calculated as the square root of Simpson's diversity index across productive rearrangements. Drawn from immuneACCESS, this table holds only the in-frame rearrangements with V and J called that TCRdb kept. Clones are partly lost; checked studies trace under half to an unresolved V gene and leave the rest unexplained. The V and J calls and clone size are taken from that table; D and trimming were inferred from the DNA. The sample table shows roughly 39,000 clones, and approximately 86% are seen once. About 9.2% of the sample belongs to the ten largest clones.

Overall study outcomes, separate from this receptor: The amount of clinical and demographic metadata varied by source and participant and was provided uncurated.

The germline V gene sets CDR1 to MNHEY and CDR2 to SVGEGT. Reading from cysteine to phenylalanine, the CDR3 counts 12 amino acids. Only the CDR3 DNA stays, 36 bases, in frame from base 1. V is reduced by 2 bases and J by 9 bases, leaving a spacing of 10 bases between them. Notes on this clone: Its target antigen remains unknown. Nothing much larger sits one base from this clone, and base qualities are not available.

Whole blood was collected in K2EDTA tubes by collaborating institutions according to the institutions' own protocols. Collaborator samples were shipped for TCRbeta analysis as frozen whole blood, isolated PBMCs, or DNA extracted from either sample type. The chain joins TRBV6-2 or TRBV6-3 to TRBJ1-1, with a weak D call of TRBD1 (5 bases match). The TCR originated in an elderly woman with active COVID-19. What was sequenced was peripheral blood. The CDR3 loop reads CASSYGGGQAFF. The DNA is as follows: TGTGCCAGCAGTTACGGCGGGGGACAAGCTTTCTTT.